What follows describes a single T cell receptor beta chain. Its antigen is currently not known. No qualities accompany the bases; no much larger clone lies one base away. From the cysteine through the phenylalanine, the CDR3 covers 20 amino acids. Only CDR3 DNA is held: 60 bases, read in frame from base 1. CDR1 and CDR2 were assigned from the germline V gene as MNHNS and SASEGT. The junction carries 22 bases between V and J, which are trimmed by 4 bases and 0 bases respectively. The immunoSEQ Assay was used to sequence TCRbeta CDR3 regions. After extraction, genomic DNA underwent amplification by bias-controlled multiplex PCR, followed by high-throughput sequencing. From the authors' description of their analysis: To quantify the absolute abundance of every unique TCRbeta CDR3 region, sequences were collapsed and filtered. Usable DNA was measured by amplifying reference genes present in all nucleated cells, and TCRbeta template counts were normalized to that usable DNA to estimate T cell fraction. Repertoire TCRs were annotated as SARS-CoV-2-specific when V gene, CDR3 amino acid sequence and J gene were exactly matched to a known reactive TCR set. MIRA supplied the reference SARS-CoV-2 TCR set, which was filtered for enrichment in COVID-19-positive ImmuneCODE repertoires so that public or cross-reactive TCRs were removed. Using the MIRA antigens, annotated TCRs were further analysed by specific ORF or by position within an ORF. Breadth was defined as the number of annotated unique rearrangements divided by the total number of unique productive rearrangements, and depth was defined as the summed frequency of the annotated unique rearrangements. Group comparisons of TCR breadth used two-sided Wilcoxon rank-sum tests. TCRdb took this table from immuneACCESS and kept in-frame rearrangements with V and J called. Such tables lack part of the clones; where checked against another copy, unresolved V genes explain under half of the gap, and the rest is unexplained. Clonal size and the V and J genes are those of that table, whereas D and trimming came from the DNA. Across this sample there are 180,000 or so clones, with 87% seen only once. The ten largest clones represent 4.5% to 7.5% of the sample.

The entry originates in a study of Ad26.COV2.S vaccination and SARS-CoV-2 variants (dated by TCRdb to the early 2020s). For the wider study: TCRbeta repertoire sequencing served as the tool for gauging how specific and how broad the SARS-CoV-2-reactive T cell receptors were following Ad26.COV2.S vaccination. A total of 32 samples were included in the TCR-sequenced set, comprising about 20 Ad26.COV2.S vaccine recipients, 5 placebo recipients and 8 SARS-CoV-2 convalescent individuals. General conclusions and limits of the study: According to the authors, total T cell responses may have been underestimated by the TCR breadth and depth analyses. Vaccine and placebo recipients had comparable non-spike TCR breadth, which fits with the vaccine containing only spike. Compared with placebo recipients, Ad26.COV2.S recipients showed higher spike-specific TCR breadth (P = 0.0014). After vaccination, spike-specific CD8+ and CD4+ T cell responses were reported to show substantial breadth.

The time point label here, explained by the study, means: individuals recovered from natural SARS-CoV-2 infection. The sequence was obtained from a human donor who had recovered from COVID-19. The rearrangement joined TRBV6-1 to TRBJ1-6; matching of 5 bases hints at TRBD1 as the D gene. The sample here was peripheral blood, taken after recovery from COVID-19. In nucleotide form, the sequence is TGTGCCAGCAGTGGACCCACACAAGGAGGGGAGAGCTCCTATAATTCACCCCTCCACTTT. Its coded protein is CASSGPTQGGESSYNSPLHF.